Sequencing of this TCR beta chain was carried out in a study of shared clonotypes between healthy human individuals. Findings of the study overall: Among donors, the sharing of clonotypes was expected to be influenced by sequencing depth.

On this clone itself: What it recognizes is unknown.

CDR3 length: 15 amino acids. The V and J ends lost 5 bases and 7 bases, in that order; junction bases with no gene match: 8. Germline V gene sequence: CDR1 MDHEN, CDR2 SYDVKM. Participating donors were healthy, HIV-negative adults free of recent acute infections or vaccinations. Adult Caucasians living in Nashville, Tennessee made up all of the donors. Generated by immunoSEQ multiplex PCR, the TCRdb table keeps only in-frame clones and is missing some. The sample has roughly 500,000 clones, approximately 85% seen once. The sample comprised PBMCs. This receptor was taken from a woman between 40 and 50 years old in good health. Some clones in this sample may be carry-over from other donors' samples. The genes are TRBV28 and TRBJ2-1, with 10 bases fitting TRBD2. CDR3 loop: CASSASGTSVNEQFF. The CDR3, as DNA: TGTGCCAGCAGTGCGTCCGGGACTAGCGTGAATGAGCAGTTCTTC. Full variable domain (rest looked up from reference TRBV28 and TRBJ2-1): DVKVTQSSRYLVKRTGEKVFLECVQDMDHENMFWYRQDPGLGLRLIYFSYDVKMKEKGDIPEGYSVSREKKERFSLILESASTNQTSMYLCASSASGTSVNEQFFGPGTRLTVL.